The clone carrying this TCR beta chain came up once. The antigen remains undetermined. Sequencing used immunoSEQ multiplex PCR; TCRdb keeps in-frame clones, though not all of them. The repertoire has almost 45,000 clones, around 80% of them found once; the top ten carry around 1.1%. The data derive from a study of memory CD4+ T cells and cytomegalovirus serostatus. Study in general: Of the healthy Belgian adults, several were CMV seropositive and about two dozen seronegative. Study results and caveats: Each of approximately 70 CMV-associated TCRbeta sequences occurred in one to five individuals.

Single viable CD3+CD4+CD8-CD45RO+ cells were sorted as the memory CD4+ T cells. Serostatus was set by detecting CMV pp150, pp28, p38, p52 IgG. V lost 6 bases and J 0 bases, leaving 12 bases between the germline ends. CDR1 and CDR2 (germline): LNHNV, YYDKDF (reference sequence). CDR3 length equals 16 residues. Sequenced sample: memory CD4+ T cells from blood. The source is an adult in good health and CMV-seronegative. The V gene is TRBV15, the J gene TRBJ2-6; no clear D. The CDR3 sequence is CATSGWVGSGANVLTF. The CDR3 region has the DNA TGTGCCACCAGTGGATGGGTTGGCTCTGGGGCCAACGTCCTGACTTTC.